The source of this T cell receptor beta chain is a study of T cell changes during pregnancy in multiple sclerosis. This clone was seen only once. Sequencing was performed with immunoSEQ multiplex PCR; in TCRdb, only in-frame clones are kept and a portion is missing. The table has around 97,000 clones, about nine tenths seen once. Trimming stripped 1 base from V and 0 bases from J, with 11 bases between. The CDR3 covers 16 residues. CDR1 is SGHNT and CDR2 is YENEEA in the germline V gene. The sequence came from a female donor in good health, enrolled as a control in a pregnancy study. This rearrangement joins TRBV11-3 to TRBJ2-3, with a possible D match to TRBD2 (5 bases). The input for sequencing was peripheral blood, taken in the second trimester of pregnancy. CDR3 residues: CASSLGGYPSTDTQYF. CDR3 nucleotides: TGTGCCAGCAGCTTAGGAGGGTACCCTAGCACAGATACGCAGTATTTT.